Below, 27 T cell receptor beta chains from the same sample are listed, as sequenced in a study of shared clonotypes between healthy human individuals. Sequencing used immunoSEQ multiplex PCR; TCRdb keeps in-frame clones, though not all of them. The sample consists of millions of clones, over 85% of them appearing once. Naive CD8 cells lacked CD45RO, underwent positive selection for CCR7 and left out terminally differentiated effector memory CD45RA+ cells. The sequencing sample was made of naive CD8+ T cells sorted from blood. The receptors derive from a man aged 18 to 29 in good health.

In the case of this clone: In the same sample, other DNA sequences code for this CDR3. The J gene is TRBJ2-1, the V gene TRBV7-9; D may correspond to TRBD1 or TRBD2 (5 bases each). Germline loops: CDR1 SEHNR, CDR2 FQNEAQ (reference sequence). The ends were cut back, 5 bases at V and 3 bases at J, with 11 bases in the middle. This CDR3 has 14 residues. CDR3 protein: CASSLEGYYNEQFF. The CDR3 DNA reads TGTGCCAGCAGCCTAGAGGGGTACTACAATGAGCAGTTCTTC.

The V gene is TRBV7-9, the J gene TRBJ2-3, with D possibly being TRBD1 (6 bases). The ends were cut back, 5 bases at V and 4 bases at J, with 16 bases in the middle. The germline V gene encodes CDR1 SEHNR and CDR2 FQNEAQ (reference sequence). The CDR3 is 15 residues long. The CDR3, as DNA: TGTGCCAGCAGCCCCGGGGCAGAGGGGGCAGATACGCAGTATTTT. Translation gives CASSPGAEGADTQYF.

This clone was seen only a few times. V usage is TRBV30 and J usage is TRBJ2-6; D gene ambiguous. This CDR3 region has 13 residues. Germline V gene lookup returns CDR1 GTSNPN and CDR2 SVGIG (reference sequence). The ends were cut back, 3 bases at V and 4 bases at J, with 7 bases in the middle. Written as DNA, the CDR3 is TGTGCCTGGAGGGAAGCCGGGGCCAACGTCCTGACTTTC. Protein sequence: CAWREAGANVLTF.

This chain uses TRBV25-1 with TRBJ2-2; unclear D gene. Trimming cost V 3 bases and J 7 bases, with 9 bases left between them. The germline gives CDR1 MGHDK, CDR2 SYGVNS. The CDR3 covers 13 residues. The CDR3 DNA reads TGTGCCAGCAGTGAGCTGGGCTTCGGGGAGCTGTTTTTT. Amino acid sequence: CASSELGFGELFF.

DNA of the CDR3: TGTGCCTGGAGTGTGTCACTGTCGGGAAAGGGTTTTTTT. Its translation: CAWSVSLSGKGFF. J is TRBJ1-4 and V is TRBV30, with unresolved D. Germline CDR1 and CDR2: GTSNPN and SVGIG (reference sequence). The CDR3 runs to 13 residues. V was shortened by 0 bases and J by 17 bases, with 19 bases between the two germline ends. The whole variable domain, filled in from reference TRBV30 and TRBJ1-4, reads SQTIHQWPATLVQPVGSPLSLECTVEGTSNPNLYWYRQAAGRGLQLLFYSVGIGQISSEVPQNLSASRPQDRQFILSSKKLLLSDSGFYLCAWSVSLSGKGFFGSGTQLSVL.

The V gene is TRBV5-6, the J gene TRBJ2-7; D not certain. The germline V gene has CDR1 SGHDT and CDR2 YYEEEE. This CDR3 region has 13 residues. V gave up 0 bases and J gave up 5 bases, with 9 bases separating them. The CDR3 nucleotides are TGTGCCAGCAGCTTGGGGGCAGGCCACGAGCAGTACTTC. Translating it yields CASSLGAGHEQYF.

The CDR3 here is CASSTGTENQPQHF. The CDR3 coding sequence is TGTGCCAGCAGCACCGGGACAGAAAATCAGCCCCAGCATTTT. The chain links TRBV5-5 to TRBJ1-5; 7 bases are a match to TRBD1. Germline trimming cut 4 bases from V and 4 bases from J; bases unmatched to any gene: 5. Germline CDR1 SGHKS, CDR2 YYEKEE (reference sequence). The length of the CDR3 is 14 residues. Based on the CDR3 plus reference TRBV5-5 and TRBJ1-5, the full variable domain is DAGVTQSPTHLIKTRGQQVTLRCSPISGHKSVSWYQQVLGQGPQFIFQYYEKEERGRGNFPDRFSARQFPNYSSELNVNALLLGDSALYLCASSTGTENQPQHFGDGTRLSIL.

This sequence joins TRBV5-1 and TRBJ2-3, with 9 positions matching TRBD2. With 1 base clipped from V and 3 bases from J, the junction kept 9 bases outside the gene matches. This CDR3 has 17 residues. Germline V lookup: CDR1 SGHRS, CDR2 YFSETQ. The CDR3 is CASSLTIAGELTDTQYF. DNA for the CDR3: TGCGCCAGCAGCTTGACTATAGCGGGAGAGTTGACAGATACGCAGTATTTT.

The chain couples TRBV18 to TRBJ2-7; D ambiguous. V lost 5 bases and J 6 bases, leaving 14 bases between the germline ends. There are 13 residues in the CDR3. CDR1 and CDR2 from the germline V gene are KGHSH and LQKENI. As DNA, the CDR3 is TGTGCCAGCTCAATGGAGTATTTGGGCGAGCAGTACTTC. Translated: CASSMEYLGEQYF.

The rearrangement links TRBV7-9 to TRBJ2-1, with TRBD2 matching over 10 bases. The CDR3 has 18 residues. The V gene end was trimmed by 1 base and the J gene end by 5 bases; junction bases not matched to a gene: 11. Germline values: CDR1 SEHNR, CDR2 FQNEAQ (reference sequence). The CDR3: CASSLDNPSGGFDNEQFF. The CDR3 region has the DNA TGTGCCAGCAGCTTAGACAATCCTAGCGGGGGATTTGACAATGAGCAGTTCTTC.

The CDR3 nucleotides read TGTGCCAGCAGTTATCGGGCCCTAACCTACGAGCAGTACTTC. Its translation: CASSYRALTYEQYF. This chain joins TRBV6-5 and TRBJ2-7; the D is unclear. This CDR3 has 14 amino acids. The germline CDR1 and CDR2 sequences are MNHEY and SVGAGI. Trimming stripped 3 bases from V and 2 bases from J, with 11 bases between.

This chain connects TRBV7-9 to TRBJ2-3; maybe TRBD2 (6 bases). The germline V and J ends were trimmed by 2 bases and 2 bases, with 17 bases remaining between them. CDR1 and CDR2 from the germline V gene are SEHNR and FQNEAQ (reference sequence). This CDR3 contains 17 residues. This CDR3 reads CASSLTLGGANTDTQYF. The CDR3 DNA is TGTGCCAGCAGCTTAACACTCGGGGGAGCGAACACAGATACGCAGTATTTT.

This chain uses TRBV4-3 with TRBJ2-2; D might be TRBD1 (6 bases). CDR1 and CDR2 (germline): LGHNA, YSLEER. V was shortened by 0 bases and J by 3 bases, with 11 bases between the two germline ends. This CDR3 spans 16 amino acids. CDR3 coding DNA: TGCGCCAGCAGCCAAGATGGGACACCATACACCGGGGAGCTGTTTTTT. Its protein product is CASSQDGTPYTGELFF.

The chain has TRBV20-1 and TRBJ2-1; 7 bases line up with TRBD2. CDR1 is DFQATT and CDR2 is SNEGSKA in the germline V gene (reference sequence). The CDR3 has 10 amino acids. V dropped 5 bases and J dropped 10; count of bases not matched to a gene: 2. CDR3 region: CSALAEEQFF. The CDR3 DNA reads TGCAGTGCTCTAGCGGAGGAGCAGTTCTTC.

V gene TRBV28 combines with J gene TRBJ2-3; the match to TRBD2 covers 7 bases. There are 16 residues in the CDR3. Germline assignment: CDR1 MDHEN and CDR2 SYDVKM. V was pared by 7 bases and J by 0 bases, with 10 bases of the junction left unmatched. The DNA of the CDR3 is TGTGCCAGCAAAGGGACTAATCTCCTAAGCACAGATACGCAGTATTTT. It encodes CASKGTNLLSTDTQYF.

V is TRBV7-9 and J is TRBJ2-2; 7 nucleotides match TRBD2. This CDR3 is 16 amino acids long. J was trimmed by 3 bases and V by 2 bases; bases with no gene match: 6. The germline V gene encodes CDR1 SEHNR and CDR2 FQNEAQ (reference sequence). The CDR3: CASSLLREKDTGELFF. The CDR3 DNA sequence: TGTGCCAGCAGCTTATTGCGGGAGAAGGACACCGGGGAGCTGTTTTTT.

The rearrangement uses TRBV5-4 and TRBJ2-7, with D possibly matching TRBD1 (5 bases). Germline CDR1 SGHNT, CDR2 YYREEE (reference sequence). CDR3 length: 13 residues. Trimming stripped 2 bases from V and 7 bases from J, with 13 bases between. In DNA, the CDR3 is TGTGCCAGCAGCTTCCAGTTTTCAGGGGAGCAGTACTTC. This codes for CASSFQFSGEQYF.

The chain has TRBV2 and TRBJ2-3; D gene uncertain. V was clipped by 7 bases and J by 0 bases, with 8 bases between them. Germline CDR1 and CDR2: SNHLY and FYNNEI. The CDR3 is made up of 13 amino acids. Here the CDR3 DNA reads TGTGCCAGCATTGGAGTGAGCACAGATACGCAGTATTTT. It translates to CASIGVSTDTQYF. Using reference TRBV2 and TRBJ2-3 for the parts outside the CDR3, the full variable domain is EPEVTQTPSHQVTQMGQEVILRCVPISNHLYFYWYRQILGQKVEFLVSFYNNEISEKSEIFDDQFSVERPDGSNFTLKIRSTKLEDSAMYFCASIGVSTDTQYFGPGTRLTVL.

This chain joins TRBV5-1 and TRBJ2-3; the D gene is possibly TRBD2 (5 bases). Per the germline V gene, CDR1 is SGHRS and CDR2 is YFSETQ. The CDR3 totals 14 residues. V was shortened by 5 bases and J by 0 bases, with 10 bases between the two germline ends. The CDR3 sequence: CASSAGSSTDTQYF. The CDR3 DNA follows: TGCGCCAGCAGTGCGGGTTCTAGCACAGATACGCAGTATTTT.

This chain uses TRBV30 with TRBJ2-1; unclear D gene. V gave up 1 base and J gave up 7 bases, with 11 bases separating them. This CDR3 is built from 13 residues. Per germline, CDR1 GTSNPN and CDR2 SVGIG (reference sequence). The CDR3 here is CAWSGFTENEQFF. The CDR3 bases are TGTGCCTGGAGTGGATTTACAGAAAATGAGCAGTTCTTC. Combining the CDR3 with reference TRBV30 and TRBJ2-1 gives the whole variable domain SQTIHQWPATLVQPVGSPLSLECTVEGTSNPNLYWYRQAAGRGLQLLFYSVGIGQISSEVPQNLSASRPQDRQFILSSKKLLLSDSGFYLCAWSGFTENEQFFGPGTRLTVL.

The CDR3 DNA is TGTGCCAGCATTTTAAATCGACAGGGGTTGTTGTCGGACGAGCAGTACTTC. This translates into CASILNRQGLLSDEQYF. The chain couples TRBV11-2 to TRBJ2-7; TRBD1 aligns across 8 bases. V gave up 7 bases and J gave up 5 bases; unmatched junction bases: 19. The CDR3 is made up of 17 amino acids. Germline CDR1 and CDR2: SGHAT and FQNNGV.

This sequence joins TRBV6-6 and TRBJ1-3; the D is unclear. The CDR3 runs 16 residues. The germline CDR1 and CDR2 sequences are MNHNY and SVGAGI (reference sequence). Trimming took 0 bases from V and 3 from J, leaving 12 bases between them. The CDR3 spells CASSYSIYSSGNTIYF. The CDR3 DNA follows: TGTGCCAGCAGTTACTCGATTTATTCGAGTGGAAACACCATATATTTT.

This chain uses TRBV28 with TRBJ2-1; 8 bases fit TRBD2. CDR1 MDHEN and CDR2 SYDVKM come from the germline V gene. This CDR3 comprises 16 residues. The V segment lost 2 bases and the J segment 6 bases; nucleotides outside the gene matches: 9. The CDR3 DNA is TGTGCCAGCAGTTTAAACCCGGGGGGGCCCATCAATGAGCAGTTCTTC. Its translation: CASSLNPGGPINEQFF.

This clone was observed a single time. The chain recombines TRBV7-2 with TRBJ2-2, with D possibly being TRBD2 (5 bases). The germline CDR1 and CDR2 sequences are SGHTA and FQGNSA. The germline V and J ends were trimmed by 1 base and 2 bases, with 14 bases remaining between them. The CDR3 has 17 residues. CDR3 bases: TGTGCCAGCAGCTTAGAACCTCTAGCCTACAACACCGGGGAGCTGTTTTTT. Translated: CASSLEPLAYNTGELFF.

CDR3 loop: CASSYGGQGLQETQYF. CDR3 DNA sequence: TGTGCCAGCAGTTACGGGGGACAGGGATTACAAGAGACCCAGTACTTC. The chain has TRBV6-5 and TRBJ2-5; the match to TRBD1 covers 9 bases. Losses at the gene ends were 2 bases for V and 2 bases for J; bases not matched to a gene: 6. This CDR3 has 16 amino acids. Germline-derived CDR1 and CDR2 are MNHEY and SVGAGI.

The J gene is TRBJ2-1, the V gene TRBV7-3, with D perhaps matching TRBD1 or TRBD2 (5 bases each). Looked up from germline, CDR1 is SGHTA and CDR2 is FQGTGA. The CDR3 extends over 16 amino acids. The ends were cut back, 3 bases at V and 8 bases at J, with 20 bases in the middle. The CDR3: CASSFAPGTQRDEQFF. CDR3 in DNA: TGTGCCAGCAGCTTTGCCCCCGGGACCCAACGGGATGAGCAGTTCTTC.

The DNA for the CDR3 is TGCGCCAGCAGGTCTTCCGTGGGACTAGCGGATTACGAGCAGTACTTC. Translating it yields CASRSSVGLADYEQYF. The rearrangement joins TRBV5-1 to TRBJ2-7, with 11 bases that match TRBD2. The CDR3 spans 16 residues. Trimming took 5 bases from V and 4 from J; bases not matched to a gene: 11. The germline V gene has CDR1 SGHRS and CDR2 YFSETQ.